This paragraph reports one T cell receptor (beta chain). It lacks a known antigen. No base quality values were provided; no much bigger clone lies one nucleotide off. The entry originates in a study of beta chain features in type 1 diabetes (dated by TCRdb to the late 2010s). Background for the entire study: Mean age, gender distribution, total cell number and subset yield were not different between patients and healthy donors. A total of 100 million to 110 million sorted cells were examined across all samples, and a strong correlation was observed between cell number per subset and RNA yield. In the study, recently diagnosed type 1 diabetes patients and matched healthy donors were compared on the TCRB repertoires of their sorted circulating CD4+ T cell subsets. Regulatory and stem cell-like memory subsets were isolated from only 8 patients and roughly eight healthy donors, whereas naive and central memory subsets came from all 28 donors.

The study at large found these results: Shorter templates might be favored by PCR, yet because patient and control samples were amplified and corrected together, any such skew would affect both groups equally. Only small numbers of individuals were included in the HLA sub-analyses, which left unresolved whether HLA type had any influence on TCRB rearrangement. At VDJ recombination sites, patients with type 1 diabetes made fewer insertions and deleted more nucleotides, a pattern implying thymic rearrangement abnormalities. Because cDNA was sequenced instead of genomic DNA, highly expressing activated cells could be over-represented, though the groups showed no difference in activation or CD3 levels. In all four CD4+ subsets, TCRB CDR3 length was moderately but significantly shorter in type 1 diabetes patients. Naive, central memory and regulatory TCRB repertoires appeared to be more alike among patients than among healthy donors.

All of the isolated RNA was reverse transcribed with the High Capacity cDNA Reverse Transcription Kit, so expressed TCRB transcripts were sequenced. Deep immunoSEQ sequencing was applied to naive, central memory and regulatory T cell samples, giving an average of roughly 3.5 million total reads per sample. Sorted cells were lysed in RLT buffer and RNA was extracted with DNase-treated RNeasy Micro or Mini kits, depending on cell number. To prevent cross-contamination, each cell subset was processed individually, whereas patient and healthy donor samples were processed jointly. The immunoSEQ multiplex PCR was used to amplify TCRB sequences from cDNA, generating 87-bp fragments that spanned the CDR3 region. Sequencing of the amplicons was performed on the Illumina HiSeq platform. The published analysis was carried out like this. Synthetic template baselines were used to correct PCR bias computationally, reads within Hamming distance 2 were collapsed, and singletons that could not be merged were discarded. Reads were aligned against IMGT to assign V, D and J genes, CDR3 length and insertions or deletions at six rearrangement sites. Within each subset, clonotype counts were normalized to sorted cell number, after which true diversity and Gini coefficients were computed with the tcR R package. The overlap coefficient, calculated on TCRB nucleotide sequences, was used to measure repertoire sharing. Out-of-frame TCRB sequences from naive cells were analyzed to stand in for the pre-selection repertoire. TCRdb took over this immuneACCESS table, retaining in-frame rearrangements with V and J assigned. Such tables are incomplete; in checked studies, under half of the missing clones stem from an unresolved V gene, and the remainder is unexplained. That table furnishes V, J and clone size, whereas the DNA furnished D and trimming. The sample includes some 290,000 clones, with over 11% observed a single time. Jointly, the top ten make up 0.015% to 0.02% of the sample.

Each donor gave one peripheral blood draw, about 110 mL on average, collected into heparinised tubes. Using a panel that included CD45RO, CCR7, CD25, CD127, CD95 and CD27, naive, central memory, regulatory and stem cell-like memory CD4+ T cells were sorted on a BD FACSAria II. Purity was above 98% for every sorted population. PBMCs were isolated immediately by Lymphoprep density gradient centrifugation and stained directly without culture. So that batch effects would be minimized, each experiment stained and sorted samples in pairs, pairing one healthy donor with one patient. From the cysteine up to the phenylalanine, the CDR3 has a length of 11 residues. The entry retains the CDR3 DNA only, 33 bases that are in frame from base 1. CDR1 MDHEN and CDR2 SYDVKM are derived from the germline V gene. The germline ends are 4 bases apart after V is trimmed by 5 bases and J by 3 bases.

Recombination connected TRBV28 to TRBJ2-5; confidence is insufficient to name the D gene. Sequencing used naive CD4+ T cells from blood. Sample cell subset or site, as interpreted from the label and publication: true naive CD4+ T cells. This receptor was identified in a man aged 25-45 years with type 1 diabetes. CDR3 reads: CASSLEETQYF. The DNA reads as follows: TGTGCCAGCAGTCTAGAAGAGACCCAGTACTTC.